A single sample is the source of the 16 T cell receptor beta chains below, sequenced in a study of blood T cell repertoires in COVID-19 (dated by TCRdb to 2020 to 2022). Library creation used the immunoSEQ multiplex PCR assay. The clones in this table, taken by TCRdb from immuneACCESS, are in-frame only. Not every clone is retained; where verified, under half of the shortfall comes from an unresolved V gene, and the cause of the rest is unknown. Across this sample there are tens of thousands of clones, with roughly 90% seen only once. In total, the top ten clones hold 8.5% to 10% of the sample. Sequenced material: peripheral blood. The receptors were gathered from a woman aged 80 or older with acute or convalescent COVID-19.

V and J are TRBV7-9 and TRBJ2-3, with 10 bases that match TRBD2. The germline CDR1 and CDR2 sequences are SEHNR and FQNEAQ (reference sequence). Germline trimming cut 4 bases from V and 3 bases from J; bases unmatched to any gene: 7. The CDR3 runs 16 residues. This chain's CDR3 is CASSYGAGGRTDTQYF. CDR3 DNA: TGTGCCAGCAGCTACGGAGCGGGAGGGAGGACAGATACGCAGTATTTT.

The chain employs TRBV3-1 (or the pseudogene TRBV3-2) and TRBJ2-1; TRBD2 matches at 10 bases. The germline V gene encodes CDR1 LGHDT and CDR2 YNNKEL (reference sequence). The CDR3 sequence is 16 residues long. After removal of 0 bases from V and 8 bases from J, the junction contained 7 bases not matched to a gene. CDR3 loop: CASSQDPSGRRYEQFF. Here the CDR3 DNA reads TGTGCCAGCAGCCAAGATCCTAGCGGGAGAAGGTATGAGCAGTTCTTC.

This clone was seen only a few times. The chain combines TRBV2 with TRBJ1-6; weak D call: TRBD1 (5 bases). The CDR3 extends over 16 amino acids. Germline V gives CDR1 SNHLY, CDR2 FYNNEI. The V end lost 4 bases, the J end lost 10 bases, and 20 bases lay between the germline ends. CDR3 loop: CASSVSKKGKASPLHF. The CDR3 bases are TGTGCCAGCAGTGTGTCGAAGAAGGGGAAGGCGTCACCCCTCCACTTT. The variable domain in full, with the rest retrieved from reference TRBV2 and TRBJ1-6, is EPEVTQTPSHQVTQMGQEVILRCVPISNHLYFYWYRQILGQKVEFLVSFYNNEISEKSEIFDDQFSVERPDGSNFTLKIRSTKLEDSAMYFCASSVSKKGKASPLHFGNGTRLTVT.

The V call is TRBV5-1, the J call TRBJ2-2; TRBD1 aligns across 7 bases. CDR3 length: 15 amino acids. The J segment lost 0 bases and the V segment lost 7 bases, leaving 6 bases of the junction unmatched. Germline V gene data show CDR1 as SGHRS and CDR2 as YFSETQ. The CDR3 sequence: CASRLGTANTGELFF. The CDR3 bases are TGCGCCAGCCGCCTCGGGACAGCGAACACCGGGGAGCTGTTTTTT.

The rearrangement joins TRBV19 to TRBJ1-1, with D perhaps TRBD1 (5 bases). The germline V and J ends were trimmed by 0 bases and 2 bases, with 10 bases remaining between them. Germline CDR1 is LNHDA and CDR2 is SQIVND (reference sequence). This CDR3 is built from 15 residues. CDR3: CASSIEAGRNTEAFF. In DNA, the CDR3 is TGTGCCAGTAGTATAGAAGCAGGGCGTAACACTGAAGCTTTCTTT.

This clone occurred once. The CDR3: CASSLGGHSYEQYF. The DNA for the CDR3 is TGTGCCAGCAGTTTAGGAGGCCACTCCTACGAGCAGTACTTC. V and J are TRBV27 and TRBJ2-7; TRBD2 might be the D (5 bases). Germline V gene sequence: CDR1 MNHEY, CDR2 SMNVEV (reference sequence). The CDR3 has 14 amino acids. V was clipped by 2 bases and J by 0 bases, with 8 bases between them.

The rearrangement joins TRBV27 to TRBJ2-5; 8 nucleotides agree with TRBD2. The junction had 13 bases not matched to a gene; V was cut back by 2 bases and J by 2 bases. Looked up from germline, CDR1 is MNHEY and CDR2 is SMNVEV (reference sequence). CDR3 length equals 18 residues. CDR3: CASSLRPSGSGIQETQYF. As DNA, the CDR3 is TGTGCCAGCAGTTTAAGGCCAAGCGGGAGTGGAATACAAGAGACCCAGTACTTC.

The V call is TRBV15, the J call TRBJ1-1; possible D gene TRBD1, 5 bases. Looked up from germline, CDR1 is LNHNV and CDR2 is YYDKDF (reference sequence). This CDR3 region has 14 residues. V lost 3 bases and J lost 4, with 12 bases in between. The CDR3 DNA reads as TGTGCCACCAGCAGGGGGCCTGTTGGCACTGAAGCTTTCTTT. Protein: CATSRGPVGTEAFF.

The rearrangement links TRBV19 to TRBJ2-6; unclear D gene. Germline CDR1 reads LNHDA; CDR2 reads SQIVND (reference sequence). Between the trimmed V and J ends, which lost 5 bases and 0 bases, there was a span of 14 bases. The CDR3 runs 17 residues. CDR3 loop: CASSPPVGYSGANVLTF. The CDR3 DNA is TGTGCCAGTAGTCCCCCAGTGGGCTACTCTGGGGCCAACGTCCTGACTTTC.

The chain joins TRBV7-2 to TRBJ1-5, with a tentative D call TRBD1 (6 bases). The CDR3 extends over 17 amino acids. Between the trimmed V and J ends, which lost 4 bases and 5 bases, there was a span of 21 bases. Germline values: CDR1 SGHTA, CDR2 FQGNSA. The CDR3 DNA sequence: TGTGCCAGCAGCTGGTTCACCACCTACAGGGCGGATCAGCCCCAGCATTTT. It specifies CASSWFTTYRADQPQHF.

This chain uses TRBV3-1 (or the pseudogene TRBV3-2) with TRBJ1-2; D might be TRBD1 (6 bases). Trimming pared 4 bases from V and 2 bases from J, leaving 14 bases between. CDR1 is LGHDT, CDR2 YNNKEL, per germline (reference sequence). The CDR3 is made up of 15 amino acids. The CDR3 DNA follows: TGTGCCAGCAGCCCCTCATACAGGGAAAACTATGGCTACACCTTC. Translating gives CASSPSYRENYGYTF.

The chain employs TRBV12-3 or TRBV12-4 and TRBJ1-6; possibly TRBD1 for D (5 bases). The V and J ends lost 2 bases and 15 bases respectively, with 8 bases between them. The CDR3 is 11 residues long. CDR3 DNA sequence: TGTGCCAGCAGTTTAAGACAGATCCTCCACTTT. Translation: CASSLRQILHF.

A word on this clone: Other nucleotide sequences from this sample produce the same CDR3. The rearrangement uses TRBV7-9 and TRBJ1-6, with D unresolved. The CDR3 totals 14 residues. Germline assignment: CDR1 SEHNR and CDR2 FQNEAQ (reference sequence). V lost 3 bases and J lost 4, with 7 bases in between. The CDR3 sequence is CASSLEQYNSPLHF. DNA for the CDR3: TGTGCCAGCAGCTTGGAACAGTATAATTCACCCCTCCACTTT.

The J gene is TRBJ1-5, the V gene TRBV19; D unclear. This CDR3 region has 12 residues. Trimming shortened V by 5 bases and J by 2 bases, and 4 bases separated the two germline ends. The germline gives CDR1 LNHDA, CDR2 SQIVND (reference sequence). The CDR3 DNA reads TGTGCCAGTAGTTATGGCAATCAGCCCCAGCATTTT. This sequence encodes CASSYGNQPQHF.

The chain carries TRBV24-1 and TRBJ2-1; the match to TRBD2 covers 7 bases. Germline V CDR1 and CDR2: KGHDR, SFDVKD. CDR3 length: 13 amino acids. J gave up 2 bases and V 11 bases, and 5 bases lay outside the gene matches. The chain's CDR3 is CASGGEAYNEQFF. CDR3 bases: TGTGCCAGTGGGGGGGAGGCCTACAATGAGCAGTTCTTC.

This sequence joins TRBV27 and TRBJ2-5; D ambiguous. The germline gives CDR1 MNHEY, CDR2 SMNVEV (reference sequence). The CDR3 runs 14 residues. Trimming took off 2 bases at V and 5 bases at J, with 12 bases between the two ends. CDR3 coding DNA: TGTGCCAGCAGTTTACTTGGGCCGGCGGAGACCCAGTACTTC. It translates to CASSLLGPAETQYF.